Sequencing of this T cell receptor beta chain was carried out in a study of T-cell reconstitution after alpha-beta-depleted transplantation in children. Germline loops: CDR1 SGHVS, CDR2 FNYEAQ. Trimming removed 5 bases from V and 2 bases from J; junction bases left unmatched: 6. The length of the CDR3 is 15 residues. This clonotype was counted at least ten times. Library preparation (for TCRbeta) was performed with unique molecular identifiers. Via MiXCR, TCRdb re-called the PCR reads, giving one row per CDR3 protein. The sample comprises 490,000 or so distinct CDR3 sequences, around an eighth of which are singletons, and 5% to 6% rests with the top ten.

The origin of this receptor is a human donor who donated a stem cell graft to a child with combined immunodeficiency. This chain joins TRBV7-6 and TRBJ1-3; 7 nucleotides line up with TRBD1. Sequencing used PBMCs from the stem cell graft donor, obtained from the stem cell graft. The CDR3 DNA follows: TGTGCCAGCAGCAAGACAGGGATAGCTGGAAACACCATATATTTT. Translated, it gives CASSKTGIAGNTIYF. Together with reference TRBV7-6 and TRBJ1-3, the CDR3 gives the full variable domain: GAGVSQSPRYKVTKRGQDVALRCDPISGHVSLYWYRQALGQGPEFLTYFNYEAQQDKSGLPNDRFSAERPEGSISTLTIQRTEQRDSAMYRCASSKTGIAGNTIYFGEGSWLTVV.